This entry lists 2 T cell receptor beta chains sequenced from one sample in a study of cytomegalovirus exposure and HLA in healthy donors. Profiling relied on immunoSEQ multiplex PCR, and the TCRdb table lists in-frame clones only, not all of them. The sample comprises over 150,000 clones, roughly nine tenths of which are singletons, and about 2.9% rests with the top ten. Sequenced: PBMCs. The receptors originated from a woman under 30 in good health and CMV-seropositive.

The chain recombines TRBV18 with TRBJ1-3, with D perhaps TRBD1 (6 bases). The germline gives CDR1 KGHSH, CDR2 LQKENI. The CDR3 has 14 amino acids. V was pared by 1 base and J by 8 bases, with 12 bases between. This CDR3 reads CASSPRDILDTIYF. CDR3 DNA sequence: TGTGCCAGCTCACCACGGGACATCTTGGACACCATATATTTT.

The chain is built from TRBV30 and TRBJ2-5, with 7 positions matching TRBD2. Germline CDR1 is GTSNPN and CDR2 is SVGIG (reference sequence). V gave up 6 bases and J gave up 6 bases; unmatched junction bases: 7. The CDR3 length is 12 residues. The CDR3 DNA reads TGTGCCTGTCTATCGGGGGGTAAGACCCAGTACTTC. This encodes CACLSGGKTQYF.